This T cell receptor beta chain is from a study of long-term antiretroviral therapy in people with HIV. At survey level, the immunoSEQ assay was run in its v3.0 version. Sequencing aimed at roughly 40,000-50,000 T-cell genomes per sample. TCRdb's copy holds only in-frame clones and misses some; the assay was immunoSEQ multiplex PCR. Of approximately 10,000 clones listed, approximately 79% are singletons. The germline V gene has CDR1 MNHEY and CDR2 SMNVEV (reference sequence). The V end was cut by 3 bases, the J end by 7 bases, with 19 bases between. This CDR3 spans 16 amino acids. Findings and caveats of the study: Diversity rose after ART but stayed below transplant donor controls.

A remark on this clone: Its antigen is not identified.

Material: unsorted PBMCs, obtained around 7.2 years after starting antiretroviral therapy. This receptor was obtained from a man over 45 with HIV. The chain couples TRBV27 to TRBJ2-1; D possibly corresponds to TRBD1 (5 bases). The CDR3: CASSFLGLSGRNEQFF. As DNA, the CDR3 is TGTGCCAGCAGTTTTTTGGGGCTATCAGGAAGGAATGAGCAGTTCTTC.